This is a list of T cell receptor beta chains from one sample in a study of Graves' ophthalmopathy and Graves' hyperthyroidism. From the multiplex PCR reads, TCRdb called clonotypes with MiXCR, one entry per CDR3 protein. The repertoire holds almost 750,000 distinct CDR3 sequences, 35% to 50% seen once, with 35% to 55% in the top ten. The source material was peripheral blood. These receptors were obtained from an adult man with Graves' ophthalmopathy. CDR3s include the opening cysteine and the closing phenylalanine or tryptophan. D genes are given only for firm matches. Size values are once, few and many counts, or a class for expanded clones, and some rows have none.

v_gene: TRBV18; abundance: .; j_gene: TRBJ1-1; d_gene: .; CDR3nt: TGTGCCAGCTCACCACCGCAGGCTCCTGAAGCTTTCTTT; CDR3aa: CASSPPQAPEAFF
v_gene: TRBV5-1; abundance: .; j_gene: TRBJ1-1; d_gene: .; CDR3nt: TGTGCCAGCAGTCCAGGGTTCGAGAACACTGAAGCTTTCTTT; CDR3aa: CASSPGFENTEAFF
v_gene: TRBV7-9; abundance: once; j_gene: TRBJ2-6; d_gene: TRBD2; CDR3nt: TGTGCCACTTGGCTATGGACTAGCGGGAGGGCCGACGTCCTGACTTTC; CDR3aa: CATWLWTSGRADVLTF
v_gene: TRBV7-9; abundance: .; j_gene: TRBJ2-7; d_gene: TRBD1; CDR3nt: TGTGCCAGCAGGCCGGACAGGGGAAACTACGAGCAGTACTTC; CDR3aa: CASRPDRGNYEQYF
v_gene: TRBV29-1; abundance: .; j_gene: TRBJ2-7; d_gene: TRBD2; CDR3nt: TGCAGCGTTGTCGGCGGGAGGGCCTACGAGCAGTACTTC; CDR3aa: CSVVGGRAYEQYF
v_gene: TRBV20-1; abundance: .; j_gene: TRBJ2-7; d_gene: TRBD1; CDR3nt: TGCAGTGCTAGAGAGGGACAGGGGATCGTATACGAGCAGTACTTC; CDR3aa: CSAREGQGIVYEQYF
v_gene: TRBV6-2/TRBV6-3; abundance: few; j_gene: TRBJ2-7; d_gene: .; CDR3nt: TGTGCCAGCAGTTATGACTACTACCTCTACGAGCAGTACTTC; CDR3aa: CASSYDYYLYEQYF
v_gene: TRBV10-1; abundance: .; j_gene: TRBJ2-3; d_gene: .; CDR3nt: TGCGCCAGCAGCTCACGCCTTGATACGCAGTATTTT; CDR3aa: CASSSRLDTQYF
v_gene: TRBV7-2; abundance: many; j_gene: TRBJ2-5; d_gene: .; CDR3nt: TGTGCCAGCAGCTTAAACCCTTGGGAAGAGACCCAGTACTTC; CDR3aa: CASSLNPWEETQYF
v_gene: TRBV7-9; abundance: many; j_gene: TRBJ2-7; d_gene: TRBD2; CDR3nt: TGTGCCAGCAGCTTAGGTGGGACTAGCCTCGAGCAGTACTTC; CDR3aa: CASSLGGTSLEQYF
v_gene: TRBV20-1; abundance: many; j_gene: TRBJ1-1; d_gene: .; CDR3nt: TGCAGTGCTAGAAAGAAGGCTGAAGCTTTCTTT; CDR3aa: CSARKKAEAFF
v_gene: TRBV29-1; abundance: many; j_gene: TRBJ2-7; d_gene: TRBD2; CDR3nt: TGCAGCGGATATAGCGGGAGTGGCTACGAGCAGTACTTC; CDR3aa: CSGYSGSGYEQYF
v_gene: TRBV20-1; abundance: many; j_gene: TRBJ2-5; d_gene: TRBD2; CDR3nt: TGCAGTGCTAGAGCCCCGACTAGCGGAGTGGGGAAGACCCAGTACTTC; CDR3aa: CSARAPTSGVGKTQYF
v_gene: TRBV5-1; abundance: .; j_gene: TRBJ1-6; d_gene: TRBD1; CDR3nt: TGCGCCAGCAGTTCAAGGGACAGGAAGAATTCACCCCTCCACTTT; CDR3aa: CASSSRDRKNSPLHF
v_gene: TRBV5-1; abundance: .; j_gene: TRBJ2-1; d_gene: TRBD2; CDR3nt: TGCGCCAGCAGCTCAGGACTAGCGGGAGGGACGTTTGAGCAGTTCTTC; CDR3aa: CASSSGLAGGTFEQFF
v_gene: TRBV19; abundance: .; j_gene: TRBJ1-5; d_gene: TRBD1; CDR3nt: TGTGCCAGTAGTATGTATGGGGCAGGGGGCGACAATCAGCCCCAGCATTTT; CDR3aa: CASSMYGAGGDNQPQHF
v_gene: TRBV29-1; abundance: many; j_gene: TRBJ2-5; d_gene: .; CDR3nt: TGCAGCGTTGACAGGTTTGAGACCCAGTACTTC; CDR3aa: CSVDRFETQYF
v_gene: TRBV6-1; abundance: .; j_gene: TRBJ1-1; d_gene: .; CDR3nt: TGTGCCAGCAAGTTAGCAGGGCGGGACACTGAAGCTTTCTTT; CDR3aa: CASKLAGRDTEAFF
v_gene: TRBV5-1; abundance: .; j_gene: TRBJ1-1; d_gene: TRBD1; CDR3nt: TGCGCCAGCAGGAGGGGCAGGGGGAGCACTGAAGCTTTCTTT; CDR3aa: CASRRGRGSTEAFF
v_gene: TRBV7-9; abundance: few; j_gene: TRBJ2-5; d_gene: TRBD2; CDR3nt: TGTGCCAGCAGCCCTATAGGGCGGGAGACTCAAGAGACCCAGTACTTC; CDR3aa: CASSPIGRETQETQYF
v_gene: TRBV7-9; abundance: many; j_gene: TRBJ1-1; d_gene: .; CDR3nt: TGTGCCAGCAGCTTAATTGTTGTCAATCAAGCTTTCTTT; CDR3aa: CASSLIVVNQAFF
v_gene: TRBV10-1; abundance: many; j_gene: TRBJ2-5; d_gene: TRBD1; CDR3nt: TGCGCCAGCAGTGATAGGACAGGGACCAGGGAGACCCAGTACTTC; CDR3aa: CASSDRTGTRETQYF
v_gene: TRBV5-6; abundance: .; j_gene: TRBJ1-1; d_gene: TRBD1; CDR3nt: TGTGCCAGCAGCCCTATGGCCGACAGGGCACAAACACTGAACACTGAAGCTTTCTTT; CDR3aa: CASSPMADRAQTLNTEAFF
v_gene: TRBV14; abundance: once; j_gene: TRBJ2-1; d_gene: TRBD2; CDR3nt: TGTGCCAGCAGCCAGACTAGCGGGCCTAACAATGAGCAGTTCTTC; CDR3aa: CASSQTSGPNNEQFF
v_gene: TRBV10-3; abundance: many; j_gene: TRBJ1-1; d_gene: TRBD1; CDR3nt: TGTGCCATCAGTCCTCTGGACAGGGGGCAAACTGAAGCTTTCTTT; CDR3aa: CAISPLDRGQTEAFF
v_gene: TRBV9; abundance: .; j_gene: TRBJ2-3; d_gene: TRBD1; CDR3nt: TGTGCCAGCAGCGTAGCGCCGACAGGGCGACTCACAGATACGCAGTATTTT; CDR3aa: CASSVAPTGRLTDTQYF
v_gene: TRBV7-9; abundance: .; j_gene: TRBJ2-7; d_gene: .; CDR3nt: TGTGCTAGCACCCCTAACCCTTGTTTCCGGGACGGATTGTACGAGCAGTACTTC; CDR3aa: CASTPNPCFRDGLYEQYF
v_gene: TRBV3-1; abundance: .; j_gene: TRBJ2-7; d_gene: .; CDR3nt: TGTGCCAGCAGCCCGCCGGGGAGGGAGCAGTACTTC; CDR3aa: CASSPPGREQYF
v_gene: TRBV10-3; abundance: few; j_gene: TRBJ1-2; d_gene: .; CDR3nt: TGTGCCAGCAGTCCTCTCGGCTCTGACTATGGCTACACCTTC; CDR3aa: CASSPLGSDYGYTF
v_gene: TRBV7-9; abundance: .; j_gene: TRBJ1-1; d_gene: .; CDR3nt: TGTGCCAGCAGCTTAGAACGTGGCAGTATGAACACTGAAGCTTTCTTT; CDR3aa: CASSLERGSMNTEAFF
v_gene: TRBV7-2; abundance: few; j_gene: TRBJ2-7; d_gene: .; CDR3nt: TGTGCCAGCAGTTCTGGGGTCTCCTACGAGCAGTACTTC; CDR3aa: CASSSGVSYEQYF